The 29 T cell receptor beta chains reported below all come from one sample, sequenced in a study of T cell responses to AZD1222 COVID-19 vaccine. Sequencing used immunoSEQ multiplex PCR; TCRdb keeps in-frame clones, though not all of them. The table has 54,000 or so clones, over 75% seen once. The sample here was peripheral blood, taken on day 0 of AZD1222 vaccination. The receptors derive from an adult in good health.

The chain couples TRBV7-9 to TRBJ1-2; the D is unclear. V gave up 5 bases and J gave up 7 bases, with 26 bases separating them. CDR3 length equals 17 residues. Germline V CDR1 and CDR2: SEHNR, FQNEAQ (reference sequence). The CDR3 reads CASSPLGQDTYTGGYTF. As DNA, the CDR3 is TGTGCCAGCAGCCCCCTCGGGCAGGATACTTACACCGGTGGCTACACCTTC.

The V gene is TRBV4-2, the J gene TRBJ2-1; 8 nucleotides line up with TRBD2. V lost 4 bases and J lost 4; bases outside the gene matches: 6. This CDR3 region has 15 residues. Per germline, CDR1 LGHNA and CDR2 YNFKEQ. The CDR3 loop reads CASSPERETYNEQFF. The CDR3 nucleotides are TGTGCCAGCAGCCCAGAGCGGGAGACATACAATGAGCAGTTCTTC.

The chain uses TRBV5-6 and TRBJ2-1, with TRBD1 matching 11 bases. The V gene end was trimmed by 4 bases and the J gene end by 9 bases; junction bases not matched to a gene: 3. This CDR3 is 13 amino acids long. CDR1 and CDR2 (germline): SGHDT, YYEEEE. The CDR3 is CASSRTGGGEQFF. CDR3 in DNA: TGTGCCAGCAGCCGGACAGGGGGCGGTGAGCAGTTCTTC.

This sequence joins TRBV6-5 and TRBJ1-1, with 8 bases matching TRBD1. V gave up 6 bases and J gave up 1 base; unmatched junction bases: 4. Germline CDR1 and CDR2: MNHEY and SVGAGI. The CDR3 spans 14 residues. CDR3: CASRGTGENTEAFF. The CDR3 DNA reads as TGTGCCAGCAGGGGGACAGGTGAGAACACTGAAGCTTTCTTT.

The CDR3 is CASTQQDYPYEQYF. The CDR3 DNA is TGTGCCAGTACCCAACAGGACTACCCTTACGAGCAGTACTTC. The chain carries TRBV19 and TRBJ2-7, with D maybe TRBD2 (6 bases). CDR3 length: 14 amino acids. Trimming took off 7 bases at V and 4 bases at J, with 17 bases between the two ends. The germline V gene has CDR1 LNHDA and CDR2 SQIVND (reference sequence).

The V and J genes are TRBV6-2 or TRBV6-3 and TRBJ2-7; TRBD1 might be the D (5 bases). Germline assignment: CDR1 MNHEY and CDR2 SVGEGT. CDR3 length: 14 amino acids. Trimming pared 2 bases from V and 3 bases from J, leaving 11 bases between. CDR3 loop: CASSYRGQHYEQYF. The CDR3 nucleotides read TGTGCCAGCAGTTACAGGGGCCAGCACTACGAGCAGTACTTC.

The chain links TRBV5-5 to TRBJ2-5; D call uncertain. This CDR3 has 14 residues. Germline V gene sequence: CDR1 SGHKS, CDR2 YYEKEE (reference sequence). Trimming left V 2 bases short and J 4 bases short, with 12 bases between. The CDR3: CASSFAHKGETQYF. The CDR3 DNA sequence: TGTGCCAGCAGCTTCGCTCACAAGGGAGAGACCCAGTACTTC.

This sequence joins TRBV27 and TRBJ2-7; TRBD1 agrees at 9 bases. Germline loops: CDR1 MNHEY, CDR2 SMNVEV (reference sequence). Germline trimming cut 5 bases from V and 3 bases from J; bases unmatched to any gene: 8. The CDR3 totals 15 residues. CDR3 in DNA: TGTGCCAGCAGTCGTGGGGACAGGGTCATCTACGAGCAGTACTTC. This gives the protein CASSRGDRVIYEQYF.

The rearrangement uses TRBV3-1 (or the pseudogene TRBV3-2) and TRBJ1-3, with D maybe TRBD1 (5 bases). Germline V gives CDR1 LGHDT, CDR2 YNNKEL (reference sequence). The V end lost 4 bases, the J end lost 8 bases, and 9 bases lay between the germline ends. This CDR3 is built from 12 residues. In DNA form, the CDR3 reads TGTGCCAGCAGCCCTCCGGGGGACACCATATATTTT. Protein sequence: CASSPPGDTIYF.

This clone was detected a few times. The rearrangement joins TRBV30 to TRBJ1-1; D is undetermined. CDR3 length equals 13 residues. Trimming took 1 base from V and 0 from J, leaving 6 bases between them. Germline values: CDR1 GTSNPN, CDR2 SVGIG (reference sequence). The CDR3 here is CAWSANLNTEAFF. The CDR3 coding sequence is TGTGCCTGGAGTGCTAACTTGAACACTGAAGCTTTCTTT.

The genes are TRBV12-3 or TRBV12-4 and TRBJ2-1, with no clear D. V was shortened by 6 bases and J by 9 bases, with 12 bases between the two germline ends. The CDR3 spans 12 residues. The DNA of the CDR3 is TGTGCCAGCAGAACCAACCTAGGTGAGCAGTTCTTC. This gives the protein CASRTNLGEQFF.

The table lists this clone with a count of one. In nucleotides, the CDR3 is TGCAGCGTTGTCGAGGACTCTGGAAACACCATATATTTT. Translation gives CSVVEDSGNTIYF. The chain couples TRBV29-1 to TRBJ1-3, with no clear D. The CDR3 totals 13 residues. The germline V gene has CDR1 SQVTM and CDR2 ANQGSEA. The V and J ends lost 4 bases and 0 bases respectively, with 7 bases between them. Combining the CDR3 with reference TRBV29-1 and TRBJ1-3 gives the whole variable domain SAVISQKPSRDICQRGTSLTIQCQVDSQVTMMFWYRQQPGQSLTLIATANQGSEATYESGFVIDKFPISRPNLTFSTLTVSNMSPEDSSIYLCSVVEDSGNTIYFGEGSWLTVV.

This chain links TRBV27 with TRBJ2-1; D possibly matches TRBD1 or TRBD2 (7 bases each). This CDR3 region has 15 residues. Trimming shortened V by 0 bases and J by 6 bases, and 12 bases separated the two germline ends. Germline V gene lookup returns CDR1 MNHEY and CDR2 SMNVEV (reference sequence). Here the CDR3 DNA reads TGTGCCAGCAGTTTATCTCAGGGGGGGAGCAATGAGCAGTTCTTC. Amino acid sequence: CASSLSQGGSNEQFF.

As concerns this clone: The junction shows a germline mismatch at one end, possibly a read error. The CDR3 spells CASSLSPGQGRAF. The DNA for the CDR3 is TGTGCCAGCAGCTTATCCCCTGGACAGGGGAGAGCCTTC. The chain combines TRBV7-9 with TRBJ1-2, with 9 bases matching TRBD1. Germline V gene lookup returns CDR1 SEHNR and CDR2 FQNEAQ (reference sequence). CDR3 length equals 13 residues.

The CDR3 nucleotides are TGTGCCAGCAGCTTAAGTCCGGGAGGGGTGAGCTACGAGCAGTACTTC. Its translation: CASSLSPGGVSYEQYF. The chain employs TRBV7-2 and TRBJ2-7, with 8 bases fitting TRBD2. Germline assignment: CDR1 SGHTA and CDR2 FQGNSA. This CDR3 contains 16 residues. With 2 bases clipped from V and 3 bases from J, the junction kept 9 bases outside the gene matches.

The chain employs TRBV11-2 and TRBJ2-5; D may be TRBD1 (5 bases). V was trimmed by 6 bases and J by 5 bases, leaving 13 bases between them. The CDR3 sequence is 13 residues long. Germline V lookup: CDR1 SGHAT, CDR2 FQNNGV. The CDR3 DNA reads as TGTGCCAGCAGTTCGAAACAGGTGGAGACCCAGTACTTC. Encoded protein: CASSSKQVETQYF. Complete variable domain (other parts from reference TRBV11-2 and TRBJ2-5): EAGVAQSPRYKIIEKRQSVAFWCNPISGHATLYWYQQILGQGPKLLIQFQNNGVVDDSQLPKDRFSAERLKGVDSTLKIQPAKLEDSAVYLCASSSKQVETQYFGPGTRLLVL.

This sequence joins TRBV7-2 and TRBJ2-7; TRBD2 agrees at 14 bases. The ends lost 2 bases at V and 0 bases at J; junction bases unmatched: 6. CDR3 size: 18 residues. CDR1 SGHTA and CDR2 FQGNSA come from the germline V gene. The chain's CDR3 is CASSLRLGTSGSSYEQYF. In DNA, the CDR3 is TGTGCCAGCAGCTTAAGGCTTGGGACTAGCGGGAGCTCCTACGAGCAGTACTTC.

This chain uses TRBV5-6 with TRBJ2-3; unclear D gene. Per germline, CDR1 SGHDT and CDR2 YYEEEE. V was pared by 4 bases and J by 11 bases, with 17 bases between. This CDR3 comprises 13 residues. CDR3 amino acids: CASSSSAGRGQYF. The CDR3 DNA sequence: TGTGCCAGCAGCAGTTCGGCAGGCCGTGGGCAGTATTTT.

The chain joins TRBV7-2 to TRBJ2-2, with D possibly called TRBD1 or TRBD2 (5 bases each). Trimming pared 4 bases from V and 4 bases from J, leaving 16 bases between. This CDR3 region has 16 residues. Per germline, CDR1 SGHTA and CDR2 FQGNSA. The CDR3 spells CASSSSPGPLTGELFF. The CDR3 nucleotides read TGTGCCAGCAGCTCTTCTCCGGGACCACTCACCGGGGAGCTGTTTTTT.

This chain links TRBV3-1 (or the pseudogene TRBV3-2) with TRBJ2-2, with D hard to call. This CDR3 is 13 amino acids long. CDR1 and CDR2 (germline): LGHDT, YNNKEL (reference sequence). Trimming left V 2 bases short and J 7 bases short, with 8 bases between. DNA of the CDR3: TGTGCCAGCAGCCAAAACCGTGGCGGGGAGCTGTTTTTT. This gives the protein CASSQNRGGELFF.

J is TRBJ2-1 and V is TRBV24-1, with D perhaps matching TRBD1 or TRBD2 (5 bases each). The CDR3 is made up of 13 amino acids. The V gene lost 9 bases and the J gene lost 8 bases, with 16 bases spanning the gap. Germline CDR1 reads KGHDR; CDR2 reads SFDVKD. As DNA, the CDR3 is TGTGCCACCCGAGGGGCTAGCACGGATGAGCAGTTCTTC. Its translation: CATRGASTDEQFF.

A single count supports this clone. The V and J genes are TRBV7-9 and TRBJ1-6; 7 bases are shared with TRBD1. Germline V gives CDR1 SEHNR, CDR2 FQNEAQ (reference sequence). The CDR3 extends over 14 amino acids. V trimming: 4 bases; J trimming: 9 bases; junction bases outside the gene matches: 6. The CDR3 sequence is CASSSPDRASPLHF. The CDR3 bases are TGTGCCAGCAGCTCGCCAGACAGGGCTTCACCCCTCCACTTT.

The chain joins TRBV5-1 to TRBJ2-1, with D possibly TRBD1 on 6 matching bases. The germline gives CDR1 SGHRS, CDR2 YFSETQ. V lost 5 bases, J lost 4 bases, and 13 bases lay in between. The CDR3 is made up of 14 amino acids. In DNA, the CDR3 is TGCGCCAGCAGGACAGGTGAGAGTTACAATGAGCAGTTCTTC. Encoded protein: CASRTGESYNEQFF.

The chain carries TRBV18 and TRBJ1-5, with D uncertain. Trimming took off 1 base at V and 8 bases at J, with 9 bases between the two ends. CDR1 KGHSH and CDR2 LQKENI come from the germline V gene. The CDR3 is 13 residues long. The CDR3 region has the DNA TGTGCCAGCTCACCACGAGGCGGGGAGCCCCAGCATTTT. Protein sequence: CASSPRGGEPQHF.

This clone turned up a few times. V usage is TRBV9 and J usage is TRBJ2-7, with TRBD1 identical over 9 bases. Germline V gene data show CDR1 as SGDLS and CDR2 as YYNGEE. The J segment lost 3 bases and the V segment lost 0 bases, leaving 7 bases of the junction unmatched. The CDR3 has 16 residues. CDR3 in amino acids: CASSVGLRQGDYEQYF. The CDR3 bases are TGTGCCAGCAGCGTAGGCCTGAGACAGGGGGACTACGAGCAGTACTTC.

The chain has TRBV27 and TRBJ1-1; a weak D match, TRBD1 (5 bases). Germline V gene data show CDR1 as MNHEY and CDR2 as SMNVEV (reference sequence). The CDR3 spans 17 residues. Trimming pared 3 bases from V and 0 bases from J, leaving 17 bases between. In DNA form, the CDR3 reads TGTGCCAGCAGTTTTATAGGGACGACAAAGGTGAACACTGAAGCTTTCTTT. Translating it yields CASSFIGTTKVNTEAFF.

The chain is built from TRBV2 and TRBJ1-1, with 7 bases matching TRBD1. After removal of 6 bases from V and 6 bases from J, the junction contained 13 bases not matched to a gene. Germline CDR1 is SNHLY and CDR2 is FYNNEI. The CDR3 is 15 amino acids. DNA of the CDR3: TGTGCCAGCAGCCTGACAGGGCCTGGGGGAGCTGAAGCTTTCTTT. Encoded protein: CASSLTGPGGAEAFF.

This chain connects TRBV12-3 or TRBV12-4 to TRBJ1-1; a possible D gene is TRBD1 (6 bases). V lost 5 bases, J lost 11 bases, and 12 bases lay in between. The CDR3 sequence is 11 residues long. As DNA, the CDR3 is TGTGCCAGCAGTCGGGGGCTTCGGGCTTTCTTT. Translated, it gives CASSRGLRAFF.

This chain connects TRBV19 to TRBJ2-6; 8 bases agree with TRBD2. CDR1 and CDR2 from the germline V gene are LNHDA and SQIVND (reference sequence). Trimming cost V 4 bases and J 4 bases; bases outside gene matches: 6. The CDR3 spans 16 residues. CDR3 in DNA: TGTGCCAGTAGTACCGGGGGGGTAAGCGGGGCCAACGTCCTGACTTTC. Its protein product is CASSTGGVSGANVLTF.